One sample yielded the 15 T cell receptor beta chains listed below, sequenced in a study of T cells in Graves' hyperthyroidism and ophthalmopathy. Amplified TCR beta CDR3 regions came from RNA transcripts. The primer set for the first-round RT-PCR of the TCR CDR3 was HTBI. TCRdb itself ran the multiplex PCR reads through MiXCR, one entry per CDR3 protein. The sample shows approximately 610,000 distinct CDR3 sequences, around 15% of them seen only once. The sample consisted of blood. Receptors originate from a woman in her thirties or forties with Graves' ophthalmopathy.

The sample holds a few counts of this clonotype. The chain uses TRBV2 and TRBJ2-5; TRBD2 agrees at 8 bases. With 7 bases clipped from V and 2 bases from J, the junction kept 6 bases outside the gene matches. CDR1 and CDR2 (germline): SNHLY, FYNNEI. This CDR3 is 14 amino acids long. CDR3: CASIRSGGQETQYF. The CDR3 DNA reads as TGTGCCAGCATAAGAAGCGGGGGACAAGAGACCCAGTACTTC.

This clonotype was seen repeatedly, ten times or more. The V and J genes are TRBV5-1 and TRBJ2-5, with TRBD2 as a possible D gene (6 bases). V lost 2 bases to trimming and J lost 0 bases, with 8 bases between them. The CDR3 has 14 amino acids. Germline V CDR1 and CDR2: SGHRS, YFSETQ. CDR3 in DNA: TGCGCCAGCAGCTTCTTAGCGGACCAAGAGACCCAGTACTTC. Protein product: CASSFLADQETQYF.

This clonotype was detected many times. The chain's CDR3 is CASSSVDRFEDEQYF. CDR3 in DNA: TGTGCCAGCAGTTCTGTGGACAGGTTTGAGGACGAGCAGTACTTC. The chain joins TRBV12-3 or TRBV12-4 to TRBJ2-7, with TRBD1 identical over 7 bases. The V and J ends lost 4 bases and 5 bases, in that order; junction bases with no gene match: 11. CDR3 length: 15 amino acids.

This clonotype was counted many times. The chain joins TRBV2 to TRBJ2-7; D is ambiguous. Looked up from germline, CDR1 is SNHLY and CDR2 is FYNNEI. The CDR3 is 14 amino acids. V gave up 2 bases and J gave up 2 bases, with 10 bases separating them. CDR3 in DNA: TGTGCCAGCAGTGAAACGTTCCAGACCTACGAGCAGTACTTC. Its translation is CASSETFQTYEQYF.

This clonotype was observed many times. The chain links TRBV6-2 or TRBV6-3 to TRBJ2-7; 12 bases are shared with TRBD2. The germline gives CDR1 MNHEY, CDR2 SVGEGT. The ends lost 5 bases at V and 2 bases at J; junction bases unmatched: 7. The CDR3 runs to 16 residues. The DNA for the CDR3 is TGTGCCAGCAGTCGATTACTAGCGGGAGGCCCCTACGAGCAGTACTTC. Residues: CASSRLLAGGPYEQYF.

This clonotype turned up a few times. The chain uses TRBV3-1 and TRBJ1-5, with TRBD1 identical over 12 bases. This CDR3 comprises 16 residues. CDR1 is LGHDT, CDR2 YNNKEL, per germline (reference sequence). The J segment lost 6 bases and the V segment lost 3 bases, leaving 6 bases of the junction unmatched. CDR3 sequence (DNA): TGTGCCAGCAGCCATGGGACAGGGGGCGATAGTCAGCCCCAGCATTTT. Translation gives CASSHGTGGDSQPQHF.

This clonotype was seen ten or more times. The chain uses TRBV28 and TRBJ2-5, with D perhaps matching TRBD1 (6 bases). V was pared by 4 bases and J by 1 base, with 13 bases between. This CDR3 has 15 residues. Germline CDR1 and CDR2: MDHEN and SYDVKM. CDR3: CASSSPRTAQETQYF. The CDR3 region has the DNA TGTGCCAGCAGTTCCCCCAGGACAGCCCAAGAGACCCAGTACTTC.

This clonotype was observed at least ten times. The rearrangement links TRBV7-2 to TRBJ2-7, with TRBD1 matching over 8 bases. The V segment lost 4 bases and the J segment 6 bases; nucleotides outside the gene matches: 11. The CDR3 loop spans 15 amino acids. Germline values: CDR1 SGHTA, CDR2 FQGNSA. CDR3 region: CASSSVGGQALEQYF. CDR3 coding DNA: TGTGCCAGCAGCTCGGTAGGGGGACAGGCCCTCGAGCAGTACTTC.

J is TRBJ2-7 and V is TRBV12-5; 10 bases are a match to TRBD1. The CDR3 loop spans 15 amino acids. The V and J ends lost 3 bases and 3 bases, in that order; junction bases with no gene match: 5. Germline V CDR1 and CDR2: LGHNT, FRNRAP. The chain's CDR3 is CASGFDRGRFYEQYF. The CDR3 bases are TGTGCTAGTGGTTTCGACAGGGGGCGGTTCTACGAGCAGTACTTC. Full variable domain (remainder filled in from reference TRBV12-5 and TRBJ2-7): DARVTQTPRHKVTEMGQEVTMRCQPILGHNTVFWYRQTMMQGLELLAYFRNRAPLDDSGMPKDRFSAEMPDATLATLKIQPSEPRDSAVYFCASGFDRGRFYEQYFGPGTRLTVT.

This clonotype came up many times. This rearrangement joins TRBV12-5 to TRBJ2-7, with 12 bases aligning to TRBD1. CDR3 length equals 13 residues. CDR1 is LGHNT and CDR2 is FRNRAP in the germline V gene. J gave up 10 bases and V 3 bases, and 4 bases lay outside the gene matches. The chain's CDR3 is CASGFGTGGEQYF. As DNA, the CDR3 is TGTGCTAGTGGTTTTGGGACAGGGGGCGAACAGTACTTC. The full variable domain, its missing parts supplied by reference TRBV12-5 and TRBJ2-7, is DARVTQTPRHKVTEMGQEVTMRCQPILGHNTVFWYRQTMMQGLELLAYFRNRAPLDDSGMPKDRFSAEMPDATLATLKIQPSEPRDSAVYFCASGFGTGGEQYFGPGTRLTVT.

This clonotype was counted at least ten times. The chain links TRBV24-1 to TRBJ2-2, with a tentative D call TRBD1 (6 bases). Looked up from germline, CDR1 is KGHDR and CDR2 is SFDVKD. The CDR3 is 12 amino acids. The V gene lost 9 bases and the J gene lost 9 bases, with 13 bases spanning the gap. CDR3 sequence: CATQQGSRELFF. In DNA, the CDR3 is TGTGCCACCCAACAGGGTTCGAGGGAGCTGTTTTTT.

About this clonotype itself: This CDR3 is missing its conserved last phenylalanine or tryptophan, likely due to a read error. This chain joins TRBV20-1 and TRBJ2-7; the match to TRBD2 covers 9 bases. The CDR3 covers 15 residues. Germline lookup yields CDR1 DFQATT and CDR2 SNEGSKA (reference sequence). After removal of 0 bases from V and 0 bases from J, the junction contained 3 bases not matched to a gene. CDR3 sequence: CSARDQREASYEQYL. As DNA, the CDR3 is TGCAGTGCTAGAGACCAGCGGGAGGCCTCCTACGAGCAGTACCTC.

The chain joins TRBV30 to TRBJ1-2; D is unclear. Trimming took 8 bases from V and 4 from J, leaving 8 bases between them. The germline gives CDR1 GTSNPN, CDR2 SVGIG (reference sequence). The CDR3 sequence is 10 residues long. The CDR3 bases are TGTGCCCCGTCCCGCTATGGCTACACCTTC. It codes for CAPSRYGYTF.

The table lists this clonotype with a few counts. The chain links TRBV5-1 to TRBJ2-2; D call uncertain. Germline V CDR1 and CDR2: SGHRS, YFSETQ. This CDR3 has 16 residues. Trimming removed 4 bases at V and 6 bases at J, with 19 bases between. The CDR3 region is CASSTTPPDNAGELFF. The CDR3 DNA is TGCGCCAGCAGCACTACCCCCCCCGATAACGCCGGGGAGCTGTTTTTT.

This clonotype was found many times. This CDR3 reads CAISDELRNYGYTF. The CDR3 DNA reads TGTGCCATCAGTGATGAGTTACGGAACTATGGCTACACCTTC. The chain couples TRBV10-3 to TRBJ1-2; D remains ambiguous. CDR1 ENHRY and CDR2 SYGVKD come from the germline V gene. Between the trimmed V and J ends, which lost 3 bases and 2 bases, there was a span of 10 bases. The CDR3 totals 14 residues.